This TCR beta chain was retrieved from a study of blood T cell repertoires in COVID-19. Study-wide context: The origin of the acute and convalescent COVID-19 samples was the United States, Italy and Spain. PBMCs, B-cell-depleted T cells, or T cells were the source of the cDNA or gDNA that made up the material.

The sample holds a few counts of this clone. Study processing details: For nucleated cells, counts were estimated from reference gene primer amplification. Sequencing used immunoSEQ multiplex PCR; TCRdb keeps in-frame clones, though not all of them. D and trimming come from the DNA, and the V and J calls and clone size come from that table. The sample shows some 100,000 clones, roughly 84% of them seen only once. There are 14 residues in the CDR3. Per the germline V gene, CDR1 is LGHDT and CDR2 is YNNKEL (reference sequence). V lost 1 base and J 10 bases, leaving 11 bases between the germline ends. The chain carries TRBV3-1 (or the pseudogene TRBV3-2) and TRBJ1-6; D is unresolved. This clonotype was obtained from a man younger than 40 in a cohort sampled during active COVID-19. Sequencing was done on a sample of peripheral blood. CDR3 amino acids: CASSQAEVDSPLHF. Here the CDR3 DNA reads TGTGCCAGCAGCCAAGCGGAGGTCGACTCACCCCTCCACTTT.